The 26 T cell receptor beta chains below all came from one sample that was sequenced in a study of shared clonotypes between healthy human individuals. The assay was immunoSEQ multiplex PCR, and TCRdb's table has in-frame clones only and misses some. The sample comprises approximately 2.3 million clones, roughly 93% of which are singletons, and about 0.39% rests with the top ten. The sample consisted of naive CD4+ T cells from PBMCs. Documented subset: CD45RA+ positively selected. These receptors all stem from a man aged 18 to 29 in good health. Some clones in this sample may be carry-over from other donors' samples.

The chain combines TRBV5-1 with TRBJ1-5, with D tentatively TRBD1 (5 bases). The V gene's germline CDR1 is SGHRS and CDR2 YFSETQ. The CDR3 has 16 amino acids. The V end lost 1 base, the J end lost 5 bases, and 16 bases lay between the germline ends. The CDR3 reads CASSLTGPGGYQPQHF. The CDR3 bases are TGCGCCAGCAGCTTGACAGGCCCTGGTGGGTATCAGCCCCAGCATTTT.

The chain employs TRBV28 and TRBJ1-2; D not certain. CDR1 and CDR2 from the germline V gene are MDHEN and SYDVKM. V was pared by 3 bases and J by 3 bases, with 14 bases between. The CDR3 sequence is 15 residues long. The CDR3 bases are TGTGCCAGCAGTTTTAGTACAGTCCAATACTATGGCTACACCTTC. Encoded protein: CASSFSTVQYYGYTF.

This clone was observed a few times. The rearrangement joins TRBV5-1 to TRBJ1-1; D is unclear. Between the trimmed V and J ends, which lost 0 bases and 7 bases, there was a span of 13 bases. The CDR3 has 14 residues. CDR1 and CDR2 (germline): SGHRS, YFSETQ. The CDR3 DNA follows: TGCGCCAGCAGCTTGGCCCAAAGAGGAGGTGAAGCTTTCTTT. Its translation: CASSLAQRGGEAFF.

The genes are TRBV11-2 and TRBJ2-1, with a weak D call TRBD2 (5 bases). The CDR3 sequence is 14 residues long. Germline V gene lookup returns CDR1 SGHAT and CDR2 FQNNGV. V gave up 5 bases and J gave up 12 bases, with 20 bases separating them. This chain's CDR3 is CASSPRLRGPGQFF. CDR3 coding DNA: TGTGCCAGCAGCCCCCGACTCCGGGGTCCTGGGCAGTTCTTC.

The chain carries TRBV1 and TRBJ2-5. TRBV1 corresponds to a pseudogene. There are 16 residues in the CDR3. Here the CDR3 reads CTSSRSGPLVGETQYF. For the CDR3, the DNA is TGCACCAGCAGCCGGTCGGGCCCTTTGGTGGGGGAGACCCAGTACTTC.

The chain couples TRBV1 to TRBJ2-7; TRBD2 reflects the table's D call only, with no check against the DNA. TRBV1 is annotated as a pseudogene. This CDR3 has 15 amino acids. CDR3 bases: TGCACCAGCAGATCCGAGCGGGAGATCCCCTACGAGCAGTACTTC. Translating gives CTSRSEREIPYEQYF.

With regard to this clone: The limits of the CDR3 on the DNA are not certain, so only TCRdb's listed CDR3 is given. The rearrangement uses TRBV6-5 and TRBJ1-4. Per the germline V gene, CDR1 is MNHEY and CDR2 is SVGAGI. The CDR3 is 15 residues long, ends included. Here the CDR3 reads CASSSSRLGNEKLFF.

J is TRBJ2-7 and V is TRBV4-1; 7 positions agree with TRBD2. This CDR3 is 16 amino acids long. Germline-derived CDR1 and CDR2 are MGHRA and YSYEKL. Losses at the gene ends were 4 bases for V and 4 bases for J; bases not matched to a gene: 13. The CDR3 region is CASSLGGGGGPYEQYF. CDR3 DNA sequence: TGCGCCAGCAGCCTCGGTGGGGGGGGAGGCCCGTACGAGCAGTACTTC.

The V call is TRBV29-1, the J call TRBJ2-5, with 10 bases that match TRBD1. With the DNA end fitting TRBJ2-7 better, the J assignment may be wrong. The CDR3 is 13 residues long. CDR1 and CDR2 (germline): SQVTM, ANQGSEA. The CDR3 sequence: CSVEGTGVYEQYF. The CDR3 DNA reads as TGCAGCGTCGAGGGGACAGGGGTCTACGAGCAGTACTTC.

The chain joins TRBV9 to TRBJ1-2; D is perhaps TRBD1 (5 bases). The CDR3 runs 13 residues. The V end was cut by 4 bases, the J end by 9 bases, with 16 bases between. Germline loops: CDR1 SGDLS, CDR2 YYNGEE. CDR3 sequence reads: CASSPRAGYRYTF. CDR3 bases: TGTGCCAGCAGCCCAAGGGCAGGGTATCGCTACACCTTC. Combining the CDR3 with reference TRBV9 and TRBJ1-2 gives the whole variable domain DSGVTQTPKHLITATGQRVTLRCSPRSGDLSVYWYQQSLDQGLQFLIQYYNGEERAKGNILERFSAQQFPDLHSELNLSSLELGDSALYFCASSPRAGYRYTFGSGTRLTVV.

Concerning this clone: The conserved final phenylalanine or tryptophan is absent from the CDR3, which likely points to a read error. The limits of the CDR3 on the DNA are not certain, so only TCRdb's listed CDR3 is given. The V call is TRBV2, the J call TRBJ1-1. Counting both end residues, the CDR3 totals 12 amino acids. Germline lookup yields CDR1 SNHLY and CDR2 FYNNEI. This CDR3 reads CASSYSGGDVSL.

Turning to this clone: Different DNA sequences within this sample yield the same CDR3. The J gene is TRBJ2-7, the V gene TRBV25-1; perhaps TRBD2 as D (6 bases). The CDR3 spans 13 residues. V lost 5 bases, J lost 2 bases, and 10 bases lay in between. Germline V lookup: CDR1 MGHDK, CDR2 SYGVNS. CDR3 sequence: CASSLGTAYEQYF. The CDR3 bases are TGTGCCAGCAGTCTCGGGACTGCCTACGAGCAGTACTTC.

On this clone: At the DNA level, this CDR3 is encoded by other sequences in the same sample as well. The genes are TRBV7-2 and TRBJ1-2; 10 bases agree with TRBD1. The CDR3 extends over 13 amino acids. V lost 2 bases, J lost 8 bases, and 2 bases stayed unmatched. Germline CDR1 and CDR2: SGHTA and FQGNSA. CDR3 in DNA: TGTGCCAGCAGCTTACGACAGGGGGCGGGCTACACCTTC. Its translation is CASSLRQGAGYTF.

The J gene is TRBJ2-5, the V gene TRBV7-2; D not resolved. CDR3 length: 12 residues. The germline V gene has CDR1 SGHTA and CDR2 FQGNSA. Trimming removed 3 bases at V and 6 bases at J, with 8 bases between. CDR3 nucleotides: TGTGCCAGCAGCTTGAATGAGCAGACCCAGTACTTC. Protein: CASSLNEQTQYF.

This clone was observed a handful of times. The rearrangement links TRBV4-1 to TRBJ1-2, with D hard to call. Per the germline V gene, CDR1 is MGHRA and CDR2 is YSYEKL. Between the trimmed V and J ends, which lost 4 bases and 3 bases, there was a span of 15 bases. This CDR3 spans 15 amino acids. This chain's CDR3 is CASSRPGQAYYGYTF. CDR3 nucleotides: TGCGCCAGCAGCCGTCCCGGGCAGGCGTACTATGGCTACACCTTC.

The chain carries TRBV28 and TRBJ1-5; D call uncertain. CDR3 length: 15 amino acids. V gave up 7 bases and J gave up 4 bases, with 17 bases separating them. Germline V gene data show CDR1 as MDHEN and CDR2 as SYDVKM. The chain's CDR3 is CASTSWTGWNQPQHF. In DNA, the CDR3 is TGTGCCAGCACCTCTTGGACGGGTTGGAATCAGCCCCAGCATTTT.

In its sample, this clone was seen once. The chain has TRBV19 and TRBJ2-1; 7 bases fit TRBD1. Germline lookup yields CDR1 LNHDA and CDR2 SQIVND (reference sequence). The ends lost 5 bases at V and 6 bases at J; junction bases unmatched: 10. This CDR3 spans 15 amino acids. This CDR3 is CASSHQGQVLNEQFF. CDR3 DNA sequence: TGTGCCAGTAGTCATCAAGGACAGGTGCTCAATGAGCAGTTCTTC.

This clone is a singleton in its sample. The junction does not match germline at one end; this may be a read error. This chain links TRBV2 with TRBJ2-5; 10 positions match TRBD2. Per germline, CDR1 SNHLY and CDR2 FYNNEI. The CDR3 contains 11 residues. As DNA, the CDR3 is TGTGCCAGCAGTAGCGGGAGGGCCAGGGACTTC. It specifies CASSSGRARDF.

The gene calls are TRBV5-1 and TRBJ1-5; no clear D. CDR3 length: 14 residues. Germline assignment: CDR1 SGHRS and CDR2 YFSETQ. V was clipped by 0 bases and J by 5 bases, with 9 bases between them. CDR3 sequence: CASSLGQPDQPQHF. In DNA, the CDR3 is TGCGCCAGCAGCTTGGGCCAGCCCGATCAGCCCCAGCATTTT.

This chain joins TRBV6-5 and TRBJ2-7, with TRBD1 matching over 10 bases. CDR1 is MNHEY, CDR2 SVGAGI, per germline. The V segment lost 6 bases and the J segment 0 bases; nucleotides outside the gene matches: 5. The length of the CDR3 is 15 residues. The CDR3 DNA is TGTGCCAGCAGCAGGGACAGGGGTAGCTCCTACGAGCAGTACTTC. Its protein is CASSRDRGSSYEQYF.

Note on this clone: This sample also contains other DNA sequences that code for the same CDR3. The CDR3 DNA is TGTGCCAGCAGGACCCCCACAGATACGCAGTATTTT. This sequence encodes CASRTPTDTQYF. J is TRBJ2-3 and V is TRBV28; D remains ambiguous. V was cut by 6 bases and J by 2 bases, with 6 bases left in between. In germline, CDR1 is MDHEN, CDR2 SYDVKM. This CDR3 has 12 amino acids.

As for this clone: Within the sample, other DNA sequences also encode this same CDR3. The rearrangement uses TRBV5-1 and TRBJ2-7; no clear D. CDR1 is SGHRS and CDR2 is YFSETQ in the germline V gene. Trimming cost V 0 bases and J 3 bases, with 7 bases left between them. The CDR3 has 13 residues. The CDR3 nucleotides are TGCGCCAGCAGCTTGGCCGGTAGCTACGAGCAGTACTTC. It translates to CASSLAGSYEQYF.

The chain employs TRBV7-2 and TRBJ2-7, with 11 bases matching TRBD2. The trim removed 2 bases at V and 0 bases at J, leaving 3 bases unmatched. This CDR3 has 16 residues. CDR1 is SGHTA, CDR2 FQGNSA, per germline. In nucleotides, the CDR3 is TGTGCCAGCAGCTTAAGCCTAGCGGGAGGCTCCTACGAGCAGTACTTC. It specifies CASSLSLAGGSYEQYF.

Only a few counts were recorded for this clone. DNA of the CDR3: TGCGCCAGCAGTGGGGACCTGAACACTGAAGCTTTCTTT. This codes for CASSGDLNTEAFF. The chain joins TRBV10-1 to TRBJ1-1; tentative D call: TRBD1 (5 bases). The germline V and J ends were trimmed by 4 bases and 0 bases, with 6 bases remaining between them. The CDR3 loop spans 13 amino acids. Germline V gene data show CDR1 as WNHNN and CDR2 as SYGVQD (reference sequence).

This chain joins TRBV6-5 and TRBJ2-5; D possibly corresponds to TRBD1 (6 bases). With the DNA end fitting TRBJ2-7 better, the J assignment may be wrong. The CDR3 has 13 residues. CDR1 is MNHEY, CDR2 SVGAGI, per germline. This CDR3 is CASSPWDTYEQYF. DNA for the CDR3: TGTGCCAGCAGCCCGTGGGACACCTACGAGCAGTACTTC.

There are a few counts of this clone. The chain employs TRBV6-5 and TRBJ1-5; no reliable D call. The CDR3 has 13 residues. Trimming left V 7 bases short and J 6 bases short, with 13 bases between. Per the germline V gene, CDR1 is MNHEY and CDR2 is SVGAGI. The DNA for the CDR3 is TGTGCCAGCACGGGTGGGGAGAGTCAGCCCCAGCATTTT. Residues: CASTGGESQPQHF.